The T cell receptor (beta chain) described here comes from a study of control samples from healthy donors and cancer patients. Libraries were prepared by immunoSEQ multiplex PCR; TCRdb keeps only in-frame clonotypes and omits some of them. The repertoire holds about 68,000 clones, with about 83% as singletons. This clone was seen more than once but under ten times. One end of the junction does not line up with germline, which may come from a read error. This CDR3 comprises 13 residues. Germline V gene sequence: CDR1 MNHEY, CDR2 SMNVEV (reference sequence). The TCR sequence derives from a man between 60 and 75 years old in good health. V is TRBV27 and J is TRBJ1-5; 9 bases map to TRBD1. Sequenced: blood. CDR3 DNA: TGTGCCAGCAGTGCAGCCCGGGACAGGGCCCTGAGTTTT. Translated, it gives CASSAARDRALSF.